These 8 T cell receptor beta chains share one sample of origin, sequenced in a study of CXCR3-negative and CXCR3-positive naive CD8 T cells. General study results and limits: TRB CDR3s were more hydrophobic in CXCR3-positive than in CXCR3-negative naive cells.

No cognate antigen is known for these TCRs. All TRB cDNA libraries came from 5' RACE performed with UMI labels. No DNA is given; TCRdb re-called the 5' RACE reads and lists each CDR3 protein once. This repertoire comprises roughly 120,000 distinct CDR3 sequences; its ten largest clones make up 0.5% to 0.7%. Sequencing input: naive CXCR3+ CD8+ T cells from blood. Subset meaning: CD45RO-CCR7+CD27+CD95- naive CD8+ T cells expressing CXCR3 (TNR3+). All receptors come from a human donor in good health. Some clones in this sample may be carry-over from other donors' samples.

CDR3: CASSGQWENNEQFF. The V gene is TRBV9, the J gene TRBJ2-1; there is no DNA to check the TCRdb D call of TRBD2. From germline, CDR1 is SGDLS and CDR2 YYNGEE. There are 14 residues in the CDR3.

CDR3 amino acids: CSATARISSYEQYF. This rearrangement joins TRBV20-1 to TRBJ2-7. Germline-derived CDR1 and CDR2 are DFQATT and SNEGSKA (reference sequence). The CDR3 spans 14 residues.

The V call is TRBV5-1, the J call TRBJ2-5; the D gene TCRdb calls, TRBD1, cannot be checked with no DNA. Germline-derived CDR1 and CDR2 are SGHRS and YFSETQ. The CDR3 consists of 15 residues. This chain's CDR3 is CASSTGQGNQETQYF.

This chain uses TRBV29-1 with TRBJ1-2; the TCRdb D gene call, TRBD1, has no DNA to confirm it. This CDR3 is 15 amino acids long. From germline, CDR1 is SQVTM and CDR2 ANQGSEA. The CDR3 region is CSVEDPRGQFYGYTF.

The V call is TRBV2, the J call TRBJ1-2; TCRdb's D gene call, TRBD1, goes unchecked for lack of DNA. CDR1 is SNHLY and CDR2 is FYNNEI in the germline V gene. There are 12 residues in the CDR3. The CDR3 reads CASRRQMDGYTF.

The gene calls are TRBV5-6 and TRBJ2-7; TCRdb's D call of TRBD1 is untestable without DNA. The length of the CDR3 is 14 residues. Per germline, CDR1 SGHDT and CDR2 YYEEEE. The chain's CDR3 is CASSLVVRATQQYF.

The chain carries TRBV2 and TRBJ2-3. There are 13 residues in the CDR3. The germline gives CDR1 SNHLY, CDR2 FYNNEI. CDR3 in amino acids: CASSSSYTDTQYF.

The gene calls are TRBV14 and TRBJ1-1. Germline V CDR1 and CDR2: SGHDN, FVKESK. The CDR3 loop spans 13 amino acids. The CDR3 here is CASSQGHLTEAFF.